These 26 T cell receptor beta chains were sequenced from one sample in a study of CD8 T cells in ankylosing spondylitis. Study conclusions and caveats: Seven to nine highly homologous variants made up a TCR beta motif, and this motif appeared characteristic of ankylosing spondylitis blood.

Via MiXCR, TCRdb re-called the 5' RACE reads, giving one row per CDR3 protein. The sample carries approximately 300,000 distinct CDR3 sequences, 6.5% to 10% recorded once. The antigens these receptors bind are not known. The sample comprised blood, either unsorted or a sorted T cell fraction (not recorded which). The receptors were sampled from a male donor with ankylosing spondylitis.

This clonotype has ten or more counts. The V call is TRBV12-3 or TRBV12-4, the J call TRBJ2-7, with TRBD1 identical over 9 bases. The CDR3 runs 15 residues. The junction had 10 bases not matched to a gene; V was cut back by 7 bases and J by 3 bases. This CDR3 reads CASTMDRGYYYEQYF. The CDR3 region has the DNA TGTGCCAGCACGATGGACAGGGGCTACTACTACGAGCAGTACTTC.

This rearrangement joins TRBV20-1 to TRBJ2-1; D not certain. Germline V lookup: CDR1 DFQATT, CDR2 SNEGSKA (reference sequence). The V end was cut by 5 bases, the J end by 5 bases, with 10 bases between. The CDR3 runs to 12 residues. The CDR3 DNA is TGCAGTGCTCAGAGTCGGAACAATGAGCAGTTCTTC. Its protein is CSAQSRNNEQFF.

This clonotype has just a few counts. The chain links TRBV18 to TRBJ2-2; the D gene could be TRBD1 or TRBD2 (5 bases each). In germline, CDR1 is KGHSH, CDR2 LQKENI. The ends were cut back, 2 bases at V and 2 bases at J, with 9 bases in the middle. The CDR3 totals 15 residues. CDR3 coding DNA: TGTGCCAGCTCACCAACGGGACCAAACACCGGGGAGCTGTTTTTT. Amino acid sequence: CASSPTGPNTGELFF.

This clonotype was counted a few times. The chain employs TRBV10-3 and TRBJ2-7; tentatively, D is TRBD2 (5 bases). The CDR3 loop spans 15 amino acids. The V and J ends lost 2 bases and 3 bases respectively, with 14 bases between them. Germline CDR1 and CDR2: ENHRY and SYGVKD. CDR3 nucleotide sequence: TGTGCCATCAGTGAGCCGAACCTACTAGTCTACGAGCAGTACTTC. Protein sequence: CAISEPNLLVYEQYF.

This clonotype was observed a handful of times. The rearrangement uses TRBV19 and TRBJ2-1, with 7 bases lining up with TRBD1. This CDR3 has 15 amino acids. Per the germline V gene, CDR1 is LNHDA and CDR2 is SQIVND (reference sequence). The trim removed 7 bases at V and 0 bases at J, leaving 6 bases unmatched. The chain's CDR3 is CASNMGQYSYNEQFF. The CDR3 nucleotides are TGTGCCAGTAACATGGGACAGTACTCCTACAATGAGCAGTTCTTC.

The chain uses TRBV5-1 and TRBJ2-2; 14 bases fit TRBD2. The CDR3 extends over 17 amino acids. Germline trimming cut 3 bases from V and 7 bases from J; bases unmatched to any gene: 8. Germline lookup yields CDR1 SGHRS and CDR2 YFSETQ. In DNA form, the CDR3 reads TGCGCCAGCAGCTCCACCGGGACTAGCGGGAGCTTCGGGGAGCTGTTTTTT. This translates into CASSSTGTSGSFGELFF.

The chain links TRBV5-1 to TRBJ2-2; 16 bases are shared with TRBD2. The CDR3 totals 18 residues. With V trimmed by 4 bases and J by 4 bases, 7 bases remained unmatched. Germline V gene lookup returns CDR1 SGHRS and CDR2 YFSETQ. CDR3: CASSPGTSGRATTGELFF. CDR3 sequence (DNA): TGCGCCAGCAGCCCAGGGACTAGCGGGAGGGCTACCACCGGGGAGCTGTTTTTT.

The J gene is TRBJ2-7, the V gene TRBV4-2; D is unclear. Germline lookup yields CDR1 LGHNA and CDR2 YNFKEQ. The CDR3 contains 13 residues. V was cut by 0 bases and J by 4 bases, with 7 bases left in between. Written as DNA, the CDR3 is TGTGCCAGCAGCCAAGATCGACCGTACGAGCAGTACTTC. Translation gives CASSQDRPYEQYF.

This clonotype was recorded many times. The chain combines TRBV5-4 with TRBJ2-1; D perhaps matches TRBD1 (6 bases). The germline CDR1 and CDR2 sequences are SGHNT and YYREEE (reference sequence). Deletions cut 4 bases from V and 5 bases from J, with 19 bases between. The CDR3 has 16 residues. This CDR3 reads CASSGRKGDLHNEQFF. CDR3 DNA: TGTGCCAGCAGCGGGAGAAAGGGGGATCTCCACAATGAGCAGTTCTTC.

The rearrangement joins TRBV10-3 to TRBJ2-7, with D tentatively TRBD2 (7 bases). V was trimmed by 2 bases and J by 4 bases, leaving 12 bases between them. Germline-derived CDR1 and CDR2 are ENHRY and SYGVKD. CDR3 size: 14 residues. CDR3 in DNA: TGTGCCATCAGTGAGGGGGGGGCTGGTTACGAGCAGTACTTC. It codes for CAISEGGAGYEQYF.

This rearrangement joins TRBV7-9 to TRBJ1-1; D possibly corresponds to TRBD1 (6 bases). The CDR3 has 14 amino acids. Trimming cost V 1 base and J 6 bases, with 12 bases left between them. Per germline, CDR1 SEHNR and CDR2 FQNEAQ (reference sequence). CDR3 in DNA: TGTGCCAGCAGCTTAGGTTCAGGGGTCGCTGAAGCTTTCTTT. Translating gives CASSLGSGVAEAFF. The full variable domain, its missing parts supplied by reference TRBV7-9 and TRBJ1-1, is DTGVSQNPRHKITKRGQNVTFRCDPISEHNRLYWYRQTLGQGPEFLTYFQNEAQLEKSRLLSDRFSAERPKGSFSTLEIQRTEQGDSAMYLCASSLGSGVAEAFFGQGTRLTVV.

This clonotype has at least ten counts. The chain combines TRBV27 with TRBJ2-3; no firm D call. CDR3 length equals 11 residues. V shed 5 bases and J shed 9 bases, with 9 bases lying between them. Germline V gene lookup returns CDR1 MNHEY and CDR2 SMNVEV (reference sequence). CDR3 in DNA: TGTGCCAGCAGTACCCTGGGGACGCAGTATTTT. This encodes CASSTLGTQYF.

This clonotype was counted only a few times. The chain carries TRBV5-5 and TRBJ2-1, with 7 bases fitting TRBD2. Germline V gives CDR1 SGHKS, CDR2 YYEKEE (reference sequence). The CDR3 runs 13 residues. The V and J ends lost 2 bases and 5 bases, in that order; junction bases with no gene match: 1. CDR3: CASSFTSDNEQFF. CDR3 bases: TGTGCCAGCAGCTTTACTAGCGACAATGAGCAGTTCTTC.

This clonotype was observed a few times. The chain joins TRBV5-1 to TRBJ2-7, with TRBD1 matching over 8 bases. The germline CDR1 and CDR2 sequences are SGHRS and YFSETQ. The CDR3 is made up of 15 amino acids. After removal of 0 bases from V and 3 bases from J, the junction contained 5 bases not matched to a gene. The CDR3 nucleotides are TGCGCCAGCAGCTTGGCCCCTGGACAGGGCTACGAGCAGTACTTC. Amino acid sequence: CASSLAPGQGYEQYF. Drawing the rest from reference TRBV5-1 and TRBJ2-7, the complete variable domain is KAGVTQTPRYLIKTRGQQVTLSCSPISGHRSVSWYQQTPGQGLQFLFEYFSETQRNKGNFPGRFSGRQFSNSRSEMNVSTLELGDSALYLCASSLAPGQGYEQYFGPGTRLTVT.

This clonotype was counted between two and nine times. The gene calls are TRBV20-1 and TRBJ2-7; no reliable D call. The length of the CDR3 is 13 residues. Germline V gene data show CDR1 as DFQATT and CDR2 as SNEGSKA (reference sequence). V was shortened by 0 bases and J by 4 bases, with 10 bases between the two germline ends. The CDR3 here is CSARDPVVYEQYF. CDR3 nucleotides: TGCAGTGCTAGAGATCCGGTAGTGTACGAGCAGTACTTC.

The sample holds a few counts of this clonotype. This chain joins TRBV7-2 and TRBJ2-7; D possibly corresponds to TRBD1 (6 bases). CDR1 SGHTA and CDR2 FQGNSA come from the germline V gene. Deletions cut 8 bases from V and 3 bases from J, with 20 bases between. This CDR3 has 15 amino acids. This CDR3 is CASRKSSQGFYEQYF. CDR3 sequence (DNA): TGTGCCAGCCGCAAATCAAGCCAGGGGTTCTACGAGCAGTACTTC.

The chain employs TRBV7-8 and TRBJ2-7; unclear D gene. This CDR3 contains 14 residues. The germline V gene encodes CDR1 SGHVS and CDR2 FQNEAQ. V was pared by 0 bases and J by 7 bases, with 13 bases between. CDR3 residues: CASSLAGTAKEQYF. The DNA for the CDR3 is TGTGCCAGCAGCTTAGCGGGCACCGCTAAGGAGCAGTACTTC.

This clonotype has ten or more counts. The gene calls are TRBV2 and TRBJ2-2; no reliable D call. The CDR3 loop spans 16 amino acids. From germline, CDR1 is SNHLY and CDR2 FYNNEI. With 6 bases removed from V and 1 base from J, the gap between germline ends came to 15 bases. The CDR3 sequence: CASSLQAPLNTGELFF. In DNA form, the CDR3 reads TGTGCCAGCAGCCTCCAGGCCCCCCTGAACACCGGGGAGCTGTTTTTT.

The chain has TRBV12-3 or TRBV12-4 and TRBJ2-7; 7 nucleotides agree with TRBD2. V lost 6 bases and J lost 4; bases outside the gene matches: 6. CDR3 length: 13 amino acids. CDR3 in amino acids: CASSRDYQYEQYF. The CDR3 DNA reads TGTGCCAGCAGCCGGGACTACCAGTACGAGCAGTACTTC.

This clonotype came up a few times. The CDR3 loop reads CASSPGPPGQANTGELFF. The CDR3 nucleotides are TGCGCCAGCAGCCCGGGGCCCCCGGGACAGGCGAACACCGGGGAGCTGTTTTTT. The J gene is TRBJ2-2, the V gene TRBV5-1; 8 bases match TRBD1. CDR1 and CDR2 (germline): SGHRS, YFSETQ. V shed 4 bases and J 0 bases; nucleotides not matched to a gene: 11. CDR3 length: 18 amino acids.

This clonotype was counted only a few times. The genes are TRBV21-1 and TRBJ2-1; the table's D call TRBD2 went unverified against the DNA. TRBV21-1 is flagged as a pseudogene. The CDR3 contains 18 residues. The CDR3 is CASSKALFPGGPGNEQFF. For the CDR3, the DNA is TGTGCCAGCAGCAAAGCGCTTTTTCCGGGAGGGCCGGGAAATGAGCAGTTCTTC.

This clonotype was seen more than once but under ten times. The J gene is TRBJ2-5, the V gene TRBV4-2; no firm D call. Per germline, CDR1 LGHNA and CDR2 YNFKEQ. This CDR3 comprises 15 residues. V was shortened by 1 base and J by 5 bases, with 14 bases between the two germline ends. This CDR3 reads CASSQGDAALETQYF. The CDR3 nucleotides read TGTGCCAGCAGCCAAGGTGACGCGGCCTTGGAGACCCAGTACTTC.

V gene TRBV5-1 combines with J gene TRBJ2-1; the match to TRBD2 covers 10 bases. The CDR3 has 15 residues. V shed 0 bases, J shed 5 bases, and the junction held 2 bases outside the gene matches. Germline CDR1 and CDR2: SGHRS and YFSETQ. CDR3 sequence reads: CASSLVTSGNNEQFF. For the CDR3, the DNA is TGCGCCAGCAGCTTGGTCACTAGCGGGAACAATGAGCAGTTCTTC.

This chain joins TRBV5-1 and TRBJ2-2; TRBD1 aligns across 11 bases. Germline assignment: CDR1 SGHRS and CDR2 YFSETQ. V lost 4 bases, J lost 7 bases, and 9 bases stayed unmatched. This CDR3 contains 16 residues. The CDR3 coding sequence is TGCGCCAGCAGCCCCGGACAGGGGGCTAATGGCGGGGAGCTGTTTTTT. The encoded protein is CASSPGQGANGGELFF.

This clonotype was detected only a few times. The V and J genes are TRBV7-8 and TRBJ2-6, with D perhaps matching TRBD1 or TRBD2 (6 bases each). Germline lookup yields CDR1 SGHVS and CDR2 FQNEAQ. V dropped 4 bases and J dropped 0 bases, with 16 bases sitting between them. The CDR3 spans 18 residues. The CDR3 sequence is CASSSVGGRNSGANVLTF. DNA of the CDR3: TGTGCCAGCAGCTCGGTGGGGGGCCGTAACTCTGGGGCCAACGTCCTGACTTTC.

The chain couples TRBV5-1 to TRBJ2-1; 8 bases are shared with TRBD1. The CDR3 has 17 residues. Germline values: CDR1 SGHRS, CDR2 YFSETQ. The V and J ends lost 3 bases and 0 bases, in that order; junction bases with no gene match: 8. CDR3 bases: TGCGCCAGCAGCTGGATGCCAGGACAGGGCTCCTACAATGAGCAGTTCTTC. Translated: CASSWMPGQGSYNEQFF.